The clone carrying this TCR beta chain has at least ten counts. Germline CDR1 reads LNHDA; CDR2 reads SQIVND (reference sequence). J lost 1 base, V lost 6 bases, and 6 bases had no gene match. This CDR3 is 15 amino acids long. This entry belongs to a study of blood T cell repertoires in COVID-19. On the study more broadly: Sites in the United States, Italy and Spain provided acute and convalescent COVID-19 samples.

The protocol was immunoSEQ multiplex PCR, while the TCRdb copy is restricted to in-frame clones and leaves out a portion. The data show some 220,000 clones, around 84% seen once. This rearrangement joins TRBV19 to TRBJ1-1; TRBD1 agrees at 9 bases. This TCR was sampled from a woman in her sixties or seventies who had recovered from COVID-19. The sequencing sample was made of peripheral blood. The DNA for the CDR3 is TGTGCCAGTAGATCACAGGGGGCTGAGAACACTGAAGCTTTCTTT. Its protein is CASRSQGAENTEAFF.